The clone carrying this TCR beta chain was seen ten or more times. The target antigen is unknown. TCRdb re-derived calls from the 5' RACE reads in MiXCR, one entry per CDR3 protein. Among about 730,000 distinct CDR3 sequences listed, approximately 22% were seen once. CDR3 length equals 15 residues. CDR1 is ENHRY and CDR2 is SYGVKD in the germline V gene. V was cut by 8 bases and J by 3 bases, with 18 bases left in between. These data come from a study of identical twins. Overall study findings and caveats: For zero-insertion analyses, partial confounding could come from invariant MAIT and iNKT cells.

This sample also belongs to another study, concerning T cells expressing NK-cell markers. That paper notes: Repertoires of TCR beta were obtained from T cells sorted as CD3+CD56+NKG2C+, CD3+CD56+NKG2C- and CD3+CD56-NKG2C+. Dominant NKG2C+ clonotypes were found to form roughly 1.0-7.0% of CD8+ T cells in over 5 donors. Expanded clones of NKG2C+ T cells had an unclear HCMV specificity.

The sample taken for sequencing was PBMCs. This TCR was sampled from a young woman in good health. This chain joins TRBV10-3 and TRBJ2-3; TRBD2 is a possible D gene (6 bases). CDR3 sequence (DNA): TGTGCCATCGGGGGTCGTGGCGGGGATACAGATACGCAGTATTTT. Protein: CAIGGRGGDTDTQYF.